This record covers a single TCR beta chain. The authors' processing: Reference gene primer amplification in the assay estimated nucleated cell counts. The data were produced by immunoSEQ multiplex PCR, yet TCRdb's version contains in-frame clones alone and is incomplete. The DNA was the basis for D and trimming; V, J and clone size are from that table. Altogether some 260,000 clones are present, roughly four fifths being singletons, with the ten largest covering around 4.1%. Germline trimming cut 8 bases from V and 2 bases from J; bases unmatched to any gene: 7. The CDR3 covers 14 residues. Germline CDR1 and CDR2: SNHLY and FYNNEI. The data were taken from a study of blood T cell repertoires in COVID-19. Study-wide context: Italy, Spain and the United States were the sources of the convalescent and acute COVID-19 samples.

Cohort placement rested on clinical history that participants reported themselves. This clonotype originated in a man aged 25-40 years with acute COVID-19. Sequenced sample: PBMCs or T cells enriched from blood (not recorded which). V gene TRBV2 combines with J gene TRBJ1-1; 8 positions match TRBD1. The CDR3 region has the DNA TGTGCCAGCGAGACAGGGGCTATTAACACTGAAGCTTTCTTT. Translation: CASETGAINTEAFF.